Listed below are T cell receptor beta chains from one sample, sequenced in a study of blood T cell repertoires in COVID-19. Only in-frame clones appear in the TCRdb table, and some are missing; sequencing was by immunoSEQ multiplex PCR. Found here are 39,000 or so clones, about 86% of them singletons; the top ten hold around two fifths. The specimen sequenced was peripheral blood. Receptors were obtained from a woman older than 75 with active or convalescent COVID-19. CDR3s leave out the opening cysteine and the closing phenylalanine or tryptophan. The order of the fields is V gene, CDR3 protein.

v_gene: TRBV5-6; CDR3aa: ASSPRAGGYT
v_gene: TRBV28; CDR3aa: ASTGAGTGVQTEAF
v_gene: TRBV19; CDR3aa: ASTYGAGLSYEQY
v_gene: TRBV2; CDR3aa: ASSARQGAVNQPQH
v_gene: TRBV7-2; CDR3aa: ASSRQRGREEKLF
v_gene: TRBV30; CDR3aa: AWGLSGVLGNTIY
v_gene: TRBV5-5; CDR3aa: ASSLGGLASHGYT
v_gene: TRBV5-1; CDR3aa: ASSPAGQGSSYEQY
v_gene: TRBV19; CDR3aa: ASSPQGAPEAF
v_gene: TRBV7-2; CDR3aa: ASSLSGRGGYNEQF
v_gene: TRBV2; CDR3aa: ASSGGGVHNQPQH
v_gene: TRBV4-2; CDR3aa: ASSQPYTDTQY
v_gene: TRBV7-8; CDR3aa: ASSLTWALSEAF
v_gene: TRBV28; CDR3aa: ASRNTDRGLYGYT
v_gene: TRBV6-1; CDR3aa: ASSESPTGNYGYT
v_gene: TRBV19; CDR3aa: ATYRGLSNTEAF